Reported below is one T cell receptor beta chain. Those enrolled in Seattle joined during active infection and were followed longitudinally afterward. The sample belongs to a study of blood T cell repertoires in COVID-19. Background on the study: The United States, Italy and Spain were the sources of the acute and convalescent COVID-19 samples. The cDNA or gDNA used as material had been derived from T cells, B-cell-depleted T cells, or PBMCs.

Authors' processing steps: Amplification of reference gene primers provided the estimated nucleated cell counts. Method: immunoSEQ multiplex PCR; TCRdb's copy keeps in-frame clones and lacks some. V, J and clone size are those of that table, while D and trimming were read from the DNA. Of around 150,000 clones in the sample, around 82% were seen once. The receptor was derived from a woman aged 40-49 years with COVID-19, enrolled during active disease. Sample: peripheral blood.

The CDR3 reads CASSQDLGQANSPLHF. CDR3 DNA sequence: TGTGCCAGCAGCCAAGATCTGGGACAGGCTAATTCACCCCTCCACTTT. The chain combines TRBV4-2 with TRBJ1-6, with 8 bases matching TRBD1. Per the germline V gene, CDR1 is LGHNA and CDR2 is YNFKEQ. After removal of 0 bases from V and 6 bases from J, the junction contained 4 bases not matched to a gene. This CDR3 comprises 16 residues.